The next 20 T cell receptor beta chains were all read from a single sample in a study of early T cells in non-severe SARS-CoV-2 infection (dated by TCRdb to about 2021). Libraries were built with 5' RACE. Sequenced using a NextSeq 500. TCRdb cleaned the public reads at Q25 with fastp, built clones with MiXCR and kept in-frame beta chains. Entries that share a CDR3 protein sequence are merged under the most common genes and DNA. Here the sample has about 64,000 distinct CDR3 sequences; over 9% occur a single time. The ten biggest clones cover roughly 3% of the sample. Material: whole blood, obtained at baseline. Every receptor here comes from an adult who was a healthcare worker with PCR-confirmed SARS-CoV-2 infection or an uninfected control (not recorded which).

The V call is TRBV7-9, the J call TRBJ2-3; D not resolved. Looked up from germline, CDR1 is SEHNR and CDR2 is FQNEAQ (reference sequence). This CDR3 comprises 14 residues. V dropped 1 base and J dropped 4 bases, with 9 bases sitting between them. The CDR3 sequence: CASSLGSLADTQYF. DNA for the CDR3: TGTGCCAGCAGCTTAGGTTCCCTAGCAGATACGCAGTATTTT.

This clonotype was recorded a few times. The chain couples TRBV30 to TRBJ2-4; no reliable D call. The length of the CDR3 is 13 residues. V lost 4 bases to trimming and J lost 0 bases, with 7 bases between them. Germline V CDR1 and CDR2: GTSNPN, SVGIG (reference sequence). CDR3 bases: TGTGCCTGGACCGATGGAGCCAAAAACATTCAGTACTTC. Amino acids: CAWTDGAKNIQYF. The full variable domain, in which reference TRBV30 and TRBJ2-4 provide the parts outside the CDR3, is SQTIHQWPATLVQPVGSPLSLECTVEGTSNPNLYWYRQAAGRGLQLLFYSVGIGQISSEVPQNLSASRPQDRQFILSSKKLLLSDSGFYLCAWTDGAKNIQYFGAGTRLSVL.

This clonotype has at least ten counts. The chain's CDR3 is CASSQESVNTEAFF. In DNA, the CDR3 is TGTGCCAGCAGCCAAGAGTCAGTCAACACTGAAGCTTTCTTT. The rearrangement links TRBV3-1 to TRBJ1-1; D is unclear. Trimming left V 0 bases short and J 2 bases short, with 7 bases between. The CDR3 has 14 residues. CDR1 LGHDT and CDR2 YNNKEL come from the germline V gene (reference sequence).

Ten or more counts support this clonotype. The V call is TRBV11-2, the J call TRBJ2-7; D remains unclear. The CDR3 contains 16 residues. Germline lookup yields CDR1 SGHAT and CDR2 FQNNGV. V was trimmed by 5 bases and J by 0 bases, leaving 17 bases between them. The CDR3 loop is CASSPIGRTSSYEQYF. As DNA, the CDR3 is TGTGCCAGCAGCCCGATAGGACGGACGAGCTCCTACGAGCAGTACTTC.

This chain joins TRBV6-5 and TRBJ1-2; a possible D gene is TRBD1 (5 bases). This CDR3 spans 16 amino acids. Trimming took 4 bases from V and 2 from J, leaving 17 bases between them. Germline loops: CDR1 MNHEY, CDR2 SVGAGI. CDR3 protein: CASSSYPGRRNYGYTF. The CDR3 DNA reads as TGTGCCAGCAGTTCTTATCCGGGACGACGCAACTATGGCTACACCTTC.

CDR3 sequence (DNA): TGTGCCAACAGAACGGACAGGGGCTCTGGAAACACCATATATTTT. Its protein is CANRTDRGSGNTIYF. V usage is TRBV12-3 or TRBV12-4 and J usage is TRBJ1-3; 9 nucleotides line up with TRBD1. Losses at the gene ends were 10 bases for V and 0 bases for J; bases not matched to a gene: 7. This CDR3 is built from 15 residues.

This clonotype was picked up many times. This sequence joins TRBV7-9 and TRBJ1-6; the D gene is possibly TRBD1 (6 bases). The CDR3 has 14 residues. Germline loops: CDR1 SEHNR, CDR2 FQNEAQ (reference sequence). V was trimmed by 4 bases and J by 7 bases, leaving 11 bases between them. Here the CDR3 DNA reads TGTGCCAGCAGCTACCGACAGGAGAATTCACCCCTCCACTTT. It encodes CASSYRQENSPLHF.

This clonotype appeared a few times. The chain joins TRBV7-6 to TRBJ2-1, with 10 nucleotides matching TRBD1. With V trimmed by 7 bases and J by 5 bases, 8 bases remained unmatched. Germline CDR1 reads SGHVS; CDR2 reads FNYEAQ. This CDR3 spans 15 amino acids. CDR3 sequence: CASTRQGAIDNEQFF. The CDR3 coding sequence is TGTGCCAGCACTCGACAGGGGGCTATCGACAATGAGCAGTTCTTC.

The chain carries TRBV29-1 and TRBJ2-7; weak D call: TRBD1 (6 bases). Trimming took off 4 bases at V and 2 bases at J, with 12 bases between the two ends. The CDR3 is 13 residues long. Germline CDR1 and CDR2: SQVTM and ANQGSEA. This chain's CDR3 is CSVGGTLTYEQYF. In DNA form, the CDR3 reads TGCAGCGTTGGGGGGACACTTACCTACGAGCAGTACTTC.

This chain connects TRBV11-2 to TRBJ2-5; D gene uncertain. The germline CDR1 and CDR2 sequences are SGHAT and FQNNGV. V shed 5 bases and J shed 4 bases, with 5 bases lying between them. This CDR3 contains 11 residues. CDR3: CASSVRETQYF. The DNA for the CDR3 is TGTGCCAGCAGCGTCCGAGAGACCCAGTACTTC. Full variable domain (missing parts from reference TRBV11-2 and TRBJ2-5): EAGVAQSPRYKIIEKRQSVAFWCNPISGHATLYWYQQILGQGPKLLIQFQNNGVVDDSQLPKDRFSAERLKGVDSTLKIQPAKLEDSAVYLCASSVRETQYFGPGTRLLVL.

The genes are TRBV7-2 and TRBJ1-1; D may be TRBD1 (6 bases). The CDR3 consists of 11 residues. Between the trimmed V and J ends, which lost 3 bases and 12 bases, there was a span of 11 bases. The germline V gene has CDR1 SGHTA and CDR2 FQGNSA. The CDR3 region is CASSFGGATFF. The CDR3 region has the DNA TGTGCCAGCAGCTTTGGGGGCGCGACTTTCTTT.

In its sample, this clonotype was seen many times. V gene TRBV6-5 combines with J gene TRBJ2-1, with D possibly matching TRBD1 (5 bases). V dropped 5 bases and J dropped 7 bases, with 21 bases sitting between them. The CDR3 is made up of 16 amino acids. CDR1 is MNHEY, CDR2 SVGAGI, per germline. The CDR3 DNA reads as TGTGCCAGCAGTCTACAGGACACCGCTTTAGGGAATGAGCAGTTCTTC. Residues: CASSLQDTALGNEQFF.

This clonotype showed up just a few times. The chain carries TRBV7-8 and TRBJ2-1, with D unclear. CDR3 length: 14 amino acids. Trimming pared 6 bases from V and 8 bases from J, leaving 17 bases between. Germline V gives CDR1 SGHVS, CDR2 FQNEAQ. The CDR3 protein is CASRPLRIYDEQFF. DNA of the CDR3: TGTGCCAGCAGACCACTCCGAATTTACGATGAGCAGTTCTTC.

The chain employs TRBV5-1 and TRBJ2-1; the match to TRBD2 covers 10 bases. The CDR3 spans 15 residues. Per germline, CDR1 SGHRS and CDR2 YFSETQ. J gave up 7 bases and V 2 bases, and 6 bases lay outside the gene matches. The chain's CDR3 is CASSFSSGGWNEQFF. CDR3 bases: TGCGCCAGCAGCTTCTCTAGCGGGGGTTGGAATGAGCAGTTCTTC.

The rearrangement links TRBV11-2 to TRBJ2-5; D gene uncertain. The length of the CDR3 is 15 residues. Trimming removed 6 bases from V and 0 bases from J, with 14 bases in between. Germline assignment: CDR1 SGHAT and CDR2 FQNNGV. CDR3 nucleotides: TGTGCCAGCAGTCCGCGGATACAGTACCAAGAGACCCAGTACTTC. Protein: CASSPRIQYQETQYF.

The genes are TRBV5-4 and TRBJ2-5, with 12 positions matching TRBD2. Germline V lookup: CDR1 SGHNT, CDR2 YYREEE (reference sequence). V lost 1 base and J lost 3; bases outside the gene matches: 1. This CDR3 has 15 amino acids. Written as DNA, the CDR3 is TGTGCCAGCAGCTTGAGACTAGCGGGGGAAGAGACCCAGTACTTC. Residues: CASSLRLAGEETQYF.

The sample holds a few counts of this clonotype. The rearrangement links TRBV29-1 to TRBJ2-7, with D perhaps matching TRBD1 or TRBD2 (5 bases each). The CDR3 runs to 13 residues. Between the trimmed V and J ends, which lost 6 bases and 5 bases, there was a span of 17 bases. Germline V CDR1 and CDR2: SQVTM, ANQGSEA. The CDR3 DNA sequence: TGCAGCGTCGCCCCCGGGACGACTAACGAGCAGTACTTC. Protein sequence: CSVAPGTTNEQYF.

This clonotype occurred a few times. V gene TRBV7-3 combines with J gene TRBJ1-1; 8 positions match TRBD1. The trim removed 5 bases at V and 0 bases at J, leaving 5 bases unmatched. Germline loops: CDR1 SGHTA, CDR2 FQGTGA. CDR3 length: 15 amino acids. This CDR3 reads CASSPGQGMNTEAFF. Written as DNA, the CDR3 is TGTGCCAGCAGCCCCGGACAGGGAATGAACACTGAAGCTTTCTTT.

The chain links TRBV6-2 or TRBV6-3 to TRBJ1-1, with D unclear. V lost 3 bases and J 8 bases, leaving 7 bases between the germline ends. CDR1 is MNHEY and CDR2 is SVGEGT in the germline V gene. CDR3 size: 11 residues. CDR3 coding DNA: TGTGCCAGCAGTTATATGGGGGAAGCTTTCTTT. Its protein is CASSYMGEAFF.

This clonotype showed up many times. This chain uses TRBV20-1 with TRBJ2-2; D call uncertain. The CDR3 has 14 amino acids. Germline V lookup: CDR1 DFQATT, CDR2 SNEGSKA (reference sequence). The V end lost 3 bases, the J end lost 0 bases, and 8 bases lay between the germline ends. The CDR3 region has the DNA TGCAGTGCTAGGGGCAGAGCGAACACCGGGGAGCTGTTTTTT. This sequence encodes CSARGRANTGELFF.